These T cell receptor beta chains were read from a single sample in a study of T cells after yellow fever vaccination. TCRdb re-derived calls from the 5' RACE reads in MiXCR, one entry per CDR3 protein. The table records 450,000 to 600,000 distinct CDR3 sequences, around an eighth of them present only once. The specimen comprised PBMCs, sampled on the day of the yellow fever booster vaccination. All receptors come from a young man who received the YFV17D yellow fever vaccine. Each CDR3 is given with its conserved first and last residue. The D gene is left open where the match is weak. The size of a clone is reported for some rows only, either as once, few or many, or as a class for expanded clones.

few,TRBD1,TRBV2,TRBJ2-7,CASSSSRDRGPEQYF,TGTGCCAGCAGTTCCAGCCGGGACAGGGGGCCCGAGCAGTACTTC
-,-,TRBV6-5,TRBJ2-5,CASSYGRTQETQYF,TGTGCCAGCAGTTACGGCAGGACTCAAGAGACCCAGTACTTC
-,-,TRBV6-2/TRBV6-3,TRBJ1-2,CASTRTRDGYTF,TGTGCCAGCACTAGGACACGTGATGGCTACACCTTC
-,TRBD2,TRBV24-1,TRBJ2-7,CATSKAGGPYEQYF,TGTGCCACCAGTAAGGCGGGAGGGCCTTACGAGCAGTACTTC
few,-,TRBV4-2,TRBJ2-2,CASSRARYTGELFF,TGTGCCAGCAGCCGGGCAAGATACACCGGGGAGCTGTTTTTT
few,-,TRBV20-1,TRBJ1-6,CSAPDGLITYNSPLHF,TGCAGTGCTCCGGACGGACTAATCACCTATAATTCACCCCTCCACTTT
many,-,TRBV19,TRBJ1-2,CASKQGAANYGYTF,TGTGCCAGTAAACAGGGAGCAGCTAACTATGGCTACACCTTC
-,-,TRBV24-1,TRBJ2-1,CATSDAMLPYNEQFF,TGTGCCACCAGTGATGCTATGCTTCCCTACAATGAGCAGTTCTTC
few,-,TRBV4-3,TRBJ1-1,CASSQEPLGTEAFF,TGCGCCAGCAGCCAAGAGCCCCTTGGGACTGAAGCTTTCTTT
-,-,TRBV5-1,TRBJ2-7,CASTPMRLPNEQYF,TGCGCCAGCACACCGATGCGACTCCCAAACGAGCAGTACTTC
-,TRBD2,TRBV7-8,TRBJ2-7,CASSRTLAEDYEQYF,TGTGCCAGCAGCCGCACACTAGCGGAGGACTACGAGCAGTACTTC
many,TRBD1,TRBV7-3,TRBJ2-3,CASSLNPTGIDTQYF,TGTGCCAGCAGCCTGAACCCGACAGGGATAGATACGCAGTATTTT
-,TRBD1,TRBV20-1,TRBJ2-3,CSARKVTGADTQYF,TGCAGTGCTAGGAAAGTAACAGGGGCAGATACGCAGTATTTT
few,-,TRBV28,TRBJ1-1,CASRVMNTEAFF,TGTGCCAGCAGAGTAATGAACACTGAAGCTTTCTTT
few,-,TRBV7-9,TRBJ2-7,CASSLYSPRGGYEQYF,TGTGCCAGCAGCTTATATAGCCCGAGGGGTGGCTACGAGCAGTACTTC
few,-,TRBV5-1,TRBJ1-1,CASSDGPRTEAFF,TGCGCCAGCAGCGACGGACCACGCACTGAAGCTTTCTTT
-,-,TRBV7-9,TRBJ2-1,CASRTEYNEQFF,TGTGCCAGCAGAACAGAGTACAATGAGCAGTTCTTC
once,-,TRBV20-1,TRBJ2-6,CSARPGTRSTGANVLTF,TGCAGTGCCAGACCCGGGACGCGATCTACTGGGGCCAACGTCCTGACTTTC
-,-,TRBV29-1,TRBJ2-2,CSAGNTGELFF,TGCAGCGCTGGGAACACCGGGGAGCTGTTTTTT
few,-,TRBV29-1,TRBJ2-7,CSVEEGGPEQYF,TGCAGCGTTGAAGAGGGGGGTCCCGAGCAGTACTTC
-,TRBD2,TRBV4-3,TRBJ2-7,CASSQVYTSGYEQYF,TGCGCCAGCAGCCAAGTGTACACTAGCGGCTACGAGCAGTACTTC
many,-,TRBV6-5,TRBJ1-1,CASSYSVKRNTEAFF,TGTGCCAGCAGTTACTCGGTAAAGAGGAACACTGAAGCTTTCTTT